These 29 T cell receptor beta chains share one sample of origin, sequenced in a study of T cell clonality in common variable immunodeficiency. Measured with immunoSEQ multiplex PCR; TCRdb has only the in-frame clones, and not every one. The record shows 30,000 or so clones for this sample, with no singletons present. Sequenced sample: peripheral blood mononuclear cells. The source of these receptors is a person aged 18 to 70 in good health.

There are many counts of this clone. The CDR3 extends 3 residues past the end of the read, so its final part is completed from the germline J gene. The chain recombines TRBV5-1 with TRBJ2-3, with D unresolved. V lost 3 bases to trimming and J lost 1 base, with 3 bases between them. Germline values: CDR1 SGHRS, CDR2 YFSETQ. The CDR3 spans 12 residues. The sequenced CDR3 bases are TGCGCCAGCAGCTCCGGCACAGATACG. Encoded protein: CASSSGTDT. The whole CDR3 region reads CASSSGTDTQYF.

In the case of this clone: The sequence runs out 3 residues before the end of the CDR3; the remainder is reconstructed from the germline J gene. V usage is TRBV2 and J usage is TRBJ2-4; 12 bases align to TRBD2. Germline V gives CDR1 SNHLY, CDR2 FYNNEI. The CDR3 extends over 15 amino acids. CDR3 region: CASGPGLAGQETQYF. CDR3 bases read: TGTGCCAGTGGACCGGGACTAGCGGGCCAAGAGACT.

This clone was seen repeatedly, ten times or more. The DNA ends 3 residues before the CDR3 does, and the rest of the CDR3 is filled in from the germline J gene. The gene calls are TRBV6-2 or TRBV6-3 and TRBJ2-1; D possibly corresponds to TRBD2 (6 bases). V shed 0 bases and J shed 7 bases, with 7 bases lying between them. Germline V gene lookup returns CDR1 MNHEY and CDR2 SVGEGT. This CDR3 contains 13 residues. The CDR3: CASSYSSGNEQFF. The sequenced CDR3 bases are TGTGCCAGCAGTTACTCTAGCGGTAATGAG.

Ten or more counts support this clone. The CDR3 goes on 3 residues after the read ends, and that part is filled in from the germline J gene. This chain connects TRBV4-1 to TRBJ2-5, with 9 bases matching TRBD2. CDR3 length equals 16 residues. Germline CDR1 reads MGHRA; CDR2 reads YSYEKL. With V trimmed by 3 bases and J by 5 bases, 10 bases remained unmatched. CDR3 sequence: CASSHELAGDSETQYF. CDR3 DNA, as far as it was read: TGCGCCAGCAGCCACGAGTTAGCGGGAGATTCGGAGACC.

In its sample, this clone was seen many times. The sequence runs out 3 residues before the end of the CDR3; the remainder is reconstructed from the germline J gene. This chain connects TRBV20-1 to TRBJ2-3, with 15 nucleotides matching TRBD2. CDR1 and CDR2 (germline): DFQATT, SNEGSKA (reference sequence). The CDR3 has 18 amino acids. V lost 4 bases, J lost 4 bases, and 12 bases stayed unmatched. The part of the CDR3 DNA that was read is TGCAGTGCTACAGGGGGACTAGCGGGAGGCCCTGAGGCAGATACG. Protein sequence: CSATGGLAGGPEADT. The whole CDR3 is CSATGGLAGGPEADTQYF.

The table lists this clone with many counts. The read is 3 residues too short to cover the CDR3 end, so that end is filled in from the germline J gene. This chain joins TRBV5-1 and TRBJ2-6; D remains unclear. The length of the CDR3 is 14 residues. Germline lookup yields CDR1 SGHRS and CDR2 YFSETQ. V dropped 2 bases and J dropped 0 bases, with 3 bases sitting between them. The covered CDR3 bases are TGCGCCAGCAGCTTCAGCTCTGGGGCCAACGTC. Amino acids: CASSFSSGANV. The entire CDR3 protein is CASSFSSGANVLTF.

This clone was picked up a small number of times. Incomplete CDR3 DNA: TGTGCCAGCAGGAGACAGGGTAACCAAGAGACC. Its protein is CASRRQGNQET. The whole CDR3 sequence is CASRRQGNQETYTF. V and J are TRBV6-2 or TRBV6-3 and TRBJ1-2; 7 bases align to TRBD1. The CDR3 goes on 3 residues after the read ends, and that part is filled in from the germline J gene. The germline V gene encodes CDR1 MNHEY and CDR2 SVGEGT. This CDR3 contains 14 residues.

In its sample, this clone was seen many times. The sequenced part of the CDR3 DNA is TGCGCCAGCAGCCTAACCCCTCCGGGACAGGGAATCGCCGGGGAG. Protein: CASSLTPPGQGIAGE. The full-length CDR3 reads as CASSLTPPGQGIAGELFF. The chain recombines TRBV5-1 with TRBJ2-2; TRBD1 agrees at 9 bases. The read ends 3 residues early relative to the CDR3; the germline J gene fills the gap. V trimming: 4 bases; J trimming: 6 bases; junction bases outside the gene matches: 16. Germline CDR1 and CDR2: SGHRS and YFSETQ. This CDR3 comprises 18 residues.

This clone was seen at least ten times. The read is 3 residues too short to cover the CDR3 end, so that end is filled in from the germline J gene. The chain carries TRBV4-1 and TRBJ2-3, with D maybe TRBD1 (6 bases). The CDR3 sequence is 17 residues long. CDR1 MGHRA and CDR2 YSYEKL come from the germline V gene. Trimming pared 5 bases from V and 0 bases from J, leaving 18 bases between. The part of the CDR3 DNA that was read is TGCGCCAGCAGCTACTGGACAGTCCAGACTAGCACAGATACG. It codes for CASSYWTVQTSTDT. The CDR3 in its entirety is CASSYWTVQTSTDTQYF.

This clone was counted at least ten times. CDR3 bases read: TGTGCCAGCAGCTTGGCCCAGCATGTGGCGGGAACG. Amino acid sequence: CASSLAQHVAGT. The entire CDR3 reads CASSLAQHVAGTQYF. J is TRBJ2-3 and V is TRBV7-2; D may be TRBD2 (6 bases). The read ends 3 residues shy of where the CDR3 ends; the end is completed using the germline J gene. Per the germline V gene, CDR1 is SGHTA and CDR2 is FQGNSA. The CDR3 loop spans 15 amino acids.

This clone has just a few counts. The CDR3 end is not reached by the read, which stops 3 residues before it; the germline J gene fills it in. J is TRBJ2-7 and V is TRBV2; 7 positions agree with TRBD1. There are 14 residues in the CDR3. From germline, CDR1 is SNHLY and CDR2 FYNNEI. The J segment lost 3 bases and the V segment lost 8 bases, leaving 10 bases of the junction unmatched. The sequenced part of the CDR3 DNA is TGTGCCAGCCTCGGAACAGGGGCGGGCTACGAG. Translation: CASLGTGAGYE. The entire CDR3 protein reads CASLGTGAGYEQYF.

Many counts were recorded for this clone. The CDR3 sequence: CASSVTSGEETQYF. The sequenced CDR3 bases are TGTGCCAGCAGTGTAACCTCGGGGGAAGAGACC. This chain uses TRBV9 with TRBJ2-5; perhaps TRBD2 as D (6 bases). The CDR3 is cut off 3 residues early in the read; its end comes from the germline J gene. V was shortened by 5 bases and J by 3 bases, with 14 bases between the two germline ends. This CDR3 contains 14 residues. Germline CDR1 SGDLS, CDR2 YYNGEE.

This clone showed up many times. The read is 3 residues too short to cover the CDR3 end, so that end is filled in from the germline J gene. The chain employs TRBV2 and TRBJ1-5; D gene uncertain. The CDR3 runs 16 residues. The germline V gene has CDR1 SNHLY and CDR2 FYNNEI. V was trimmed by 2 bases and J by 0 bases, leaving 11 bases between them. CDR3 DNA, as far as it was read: TGTGCCAGCAGTGAACTACAGCCCTATAGCAATCAGCCC. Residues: CASSELQPYSNQP. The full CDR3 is CASSELQPYSNQPQHF. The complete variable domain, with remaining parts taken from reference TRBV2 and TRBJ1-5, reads EPEVTQTPSHQVTQMGQEVILRCVPISNHLYFYWYRQILGQKVEFLVSFYNNEISEKSEIFDDQFSVERPDGSNFTLKIRSTKLEDSAMYFCASSELQPYSNQPQHFGDGTRLSIL.

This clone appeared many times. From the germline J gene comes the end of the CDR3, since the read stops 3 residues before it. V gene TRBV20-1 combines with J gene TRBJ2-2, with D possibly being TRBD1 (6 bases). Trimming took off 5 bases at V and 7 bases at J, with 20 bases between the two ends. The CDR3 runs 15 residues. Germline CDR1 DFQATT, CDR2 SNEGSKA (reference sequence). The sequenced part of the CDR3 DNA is TGCAGTGCTCCCCAAACGGCAGGGGCAGGCGGGGAG. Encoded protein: CSAPQTAGAGGE. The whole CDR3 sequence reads CSAPQTAGAGGELFF.

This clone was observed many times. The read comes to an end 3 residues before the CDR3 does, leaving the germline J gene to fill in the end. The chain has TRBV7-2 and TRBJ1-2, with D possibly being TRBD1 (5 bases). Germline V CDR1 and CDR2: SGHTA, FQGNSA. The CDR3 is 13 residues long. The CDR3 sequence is CASSQNYDGGYTF. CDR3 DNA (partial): TGTGCCAGCAGCCAAAATTACGACGGGGGG.

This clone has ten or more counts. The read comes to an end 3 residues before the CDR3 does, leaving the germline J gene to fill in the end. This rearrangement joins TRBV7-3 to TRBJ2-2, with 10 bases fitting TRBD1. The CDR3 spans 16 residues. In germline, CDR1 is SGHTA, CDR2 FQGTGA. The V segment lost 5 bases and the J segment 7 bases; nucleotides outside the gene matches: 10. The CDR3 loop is CASSRATGGAGGELFF. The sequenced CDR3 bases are TGTGCCAGCAGCCGCGCGACAGGGGGCGCAGGCGGGGAG.

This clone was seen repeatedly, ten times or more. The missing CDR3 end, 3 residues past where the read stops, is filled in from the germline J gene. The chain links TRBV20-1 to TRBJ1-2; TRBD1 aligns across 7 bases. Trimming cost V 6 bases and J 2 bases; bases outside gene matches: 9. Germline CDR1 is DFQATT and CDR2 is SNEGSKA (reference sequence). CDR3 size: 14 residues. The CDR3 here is CSARTSTGNYGYTF. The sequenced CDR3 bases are TGCAGTGCAAGAACCTCGACAGGGAACTATGGC.

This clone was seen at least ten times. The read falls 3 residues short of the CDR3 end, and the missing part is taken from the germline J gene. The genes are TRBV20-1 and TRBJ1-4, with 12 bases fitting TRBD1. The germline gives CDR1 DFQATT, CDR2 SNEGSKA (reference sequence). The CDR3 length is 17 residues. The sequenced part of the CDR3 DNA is TGCAGTGCTAGCGCAGGAACGGGGACAGGGGGCGATTCACCA. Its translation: CSASAGTGTGGDSP. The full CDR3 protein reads CSASAGTGTGGDSPLFF.

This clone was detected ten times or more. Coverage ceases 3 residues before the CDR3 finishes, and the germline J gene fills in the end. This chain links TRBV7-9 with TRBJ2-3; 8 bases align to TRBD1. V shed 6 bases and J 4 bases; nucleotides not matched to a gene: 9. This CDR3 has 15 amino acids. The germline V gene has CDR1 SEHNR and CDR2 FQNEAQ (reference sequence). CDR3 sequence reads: CASRQDRARADTQYF. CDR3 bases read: TGTGCCAGCAGACAGGACAGGGCTAGGGCAGATACG.

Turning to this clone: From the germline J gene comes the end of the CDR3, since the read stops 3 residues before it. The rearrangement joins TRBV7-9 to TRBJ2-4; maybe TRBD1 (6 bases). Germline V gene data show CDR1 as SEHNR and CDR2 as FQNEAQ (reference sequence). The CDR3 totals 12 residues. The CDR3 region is CASSLQGLSQYF. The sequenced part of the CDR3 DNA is TGTGCCAGCAGCTTACAGGGGTTGAGT.

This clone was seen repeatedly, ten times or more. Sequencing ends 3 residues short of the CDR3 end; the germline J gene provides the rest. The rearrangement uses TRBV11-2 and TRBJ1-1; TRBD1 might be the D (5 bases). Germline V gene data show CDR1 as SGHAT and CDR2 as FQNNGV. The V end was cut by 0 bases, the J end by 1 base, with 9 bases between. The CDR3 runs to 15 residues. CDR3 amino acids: CASSLEWTTNTEAFF. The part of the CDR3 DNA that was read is TGTGCCAGCAGCTTAGAGTGGACAACGAACACTGAA.

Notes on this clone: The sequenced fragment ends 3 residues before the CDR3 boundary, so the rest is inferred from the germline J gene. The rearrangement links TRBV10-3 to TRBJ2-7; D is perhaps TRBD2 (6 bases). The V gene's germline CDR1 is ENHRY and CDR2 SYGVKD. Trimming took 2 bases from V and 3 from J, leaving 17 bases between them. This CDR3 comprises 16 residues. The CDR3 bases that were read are TGTGCCATCAGTGAGGGTATGGGCGGGACTGGCTACGAG. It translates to CAISEGMGGTGYE. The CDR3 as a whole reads CAISEGMGGTGYEQYF.

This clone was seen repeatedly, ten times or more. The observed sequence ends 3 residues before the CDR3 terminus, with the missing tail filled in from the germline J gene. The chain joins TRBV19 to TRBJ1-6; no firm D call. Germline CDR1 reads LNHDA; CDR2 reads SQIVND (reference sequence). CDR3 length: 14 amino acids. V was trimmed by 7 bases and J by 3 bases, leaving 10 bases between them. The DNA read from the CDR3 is TGTGCCAGTACTACAGATTACTATAATTCACCC. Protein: CASTTDYYNSP. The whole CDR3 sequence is CASTTDYYNSPLHF.

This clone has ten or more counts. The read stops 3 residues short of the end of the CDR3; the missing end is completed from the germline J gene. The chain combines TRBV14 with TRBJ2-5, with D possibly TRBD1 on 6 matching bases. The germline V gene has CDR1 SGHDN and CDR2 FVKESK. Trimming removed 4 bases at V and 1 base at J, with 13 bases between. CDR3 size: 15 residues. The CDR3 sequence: CASSPLTGIQETQYF. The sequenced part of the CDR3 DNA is TGTGCCAGCAGCCCCCTCACAGGGATCCAAGAGACC.

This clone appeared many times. CDR3 bases read: TGTGCCAGCAGTTACGGGGACTGGAGCGGCAATGAG. It yields the protein CASSYGDWSGNE. The complete CDR3 protein is CASSYGDWSGNEQFF. This rearrangement joins TRBV6-2 or TRBV6-3 to TRBJ2-1; TRBD2 might be the D (6 bases). Coverage ceases 3 residues before the CDR3 finishes, and the germline J gene fills in the end. Trimming pared 2 bases from V and 6 bases from J, leaving 14 bases between. CDR1 MNHEY and CDR2 SVGEGT come from the germline V gene. The CDR3 is 15 amino acids.

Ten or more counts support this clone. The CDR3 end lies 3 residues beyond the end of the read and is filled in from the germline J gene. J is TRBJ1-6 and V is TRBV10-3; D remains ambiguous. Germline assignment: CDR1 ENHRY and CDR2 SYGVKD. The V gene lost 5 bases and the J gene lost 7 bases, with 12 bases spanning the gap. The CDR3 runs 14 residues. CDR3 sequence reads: CAISTFGQNSPLHF. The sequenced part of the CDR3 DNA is TGTGCCATCAGTACCTTCGGTCAAAATTCACCC.

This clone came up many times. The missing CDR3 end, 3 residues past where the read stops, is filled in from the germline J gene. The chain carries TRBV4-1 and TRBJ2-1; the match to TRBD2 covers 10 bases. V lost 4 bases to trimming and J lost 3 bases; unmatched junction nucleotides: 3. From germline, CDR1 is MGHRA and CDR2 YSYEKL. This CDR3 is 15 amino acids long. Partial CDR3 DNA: TGCGCCAGCAGCCTTCTAGCGGGGGACTACAATGAG. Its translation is CASSLLAGDYNE. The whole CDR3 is CASSLLAGDYNEQFF.

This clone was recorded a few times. This CDR3 is CASSPSTQGTYTF. The DNA read from the CDR3 is TGTGCCAGCAGCCCTTCGACCCAGGGTACC. This chain connects TRBV7-9 to TRBJ1-2; the D gene is possibly TRBD1 (5 bases). The sequence runs out 3 residues before the end of the CDR3; the remainder is reconstructed from the germline J gene. The germline gives CDR1 SEHNR, CDR2 FQNEAQ (reference sequence). CDR3 length: 13 amino acids. Supplemented by reference TRBV7-9 and TRBJ1-2, the full variable domain reads DTGVSQNPRHKITKRGQNVTFRCDPISEHNRLYWYRQTLGQGPEFLTYFQNEAQLEKSRLLSDRFSAERPKGSFSTLEIQRTEQGDSAMYLCASSPSTQGTYTFGSGTRLTVV.

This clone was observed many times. Incomplete CDR3 DNA: TGTGCCAGCAGCTTAGGAGGGGCTAGGGGCACTGAA. This sequence encodes CASSLGGARGTE. The complete CDR3 sequence is CASSLGGARGTEAFF. The rearrangement joins TRBV5-5 to TRBJ1-1, with D perhaps TRBD1 (5 bases). The observed sequence ends 3 residues before the CDR3 terminus, with the missing tail filled in from the germline J gene. This CDR3 has 15 amino acids. Germline CDR1 is SGHKS and CDR2 is YYEKEE (reference sequence). V was pared by 2 bases and J by 4 bases, with 15 bases between. Complete variable domain (other parts from reference TRBV5-5 and TRBJ1-1): DAGVTQSPTHLIKTRGQQVTLRCSPISGHKSVSWYQQVLGQGPQFIFQYYEKEERGRGNFPDRFSARQFPNYSSELNVNALLLGDSALYLCASSLGGARGTEAFFGQGTRLTVV.